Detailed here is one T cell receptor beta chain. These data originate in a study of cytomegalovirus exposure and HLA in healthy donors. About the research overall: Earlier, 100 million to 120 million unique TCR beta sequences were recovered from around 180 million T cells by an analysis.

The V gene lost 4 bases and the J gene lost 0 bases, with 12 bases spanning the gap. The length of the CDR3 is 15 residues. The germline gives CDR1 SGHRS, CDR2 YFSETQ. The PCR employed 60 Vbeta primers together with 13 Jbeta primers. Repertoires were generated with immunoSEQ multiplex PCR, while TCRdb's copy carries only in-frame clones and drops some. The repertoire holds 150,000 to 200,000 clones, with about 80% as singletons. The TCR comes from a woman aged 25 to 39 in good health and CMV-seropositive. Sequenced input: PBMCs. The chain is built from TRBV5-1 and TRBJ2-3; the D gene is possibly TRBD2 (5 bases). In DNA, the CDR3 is TGCGCCAGCAGCGACCCGGGATGGAGCACAGATACGCAGTATTTT. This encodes CASSDPGWSTDTQYF.